This T cell receptor beta chain originates from a study of T cell changes during pregnancy in multiple sclerosis. Germline V gene sequence: CDR1 LGHNA, CDR2 YSLEER. V shed 4 bases and J shed 2 bases, with 18 bases lying between them. This CDR3 spans 16 amino acids. Profiled with immunoSEQ multiplex PCR; TCRdb holds only in-frame clones, not every one. The repertoire holds 52,000 or so clones, more than 80% seen once, with approximately 0.6% in the top ten. Sequencing was performed on CD4+ T cells from peripheral blood mononuclear cells, taken in the first trimester of pregnancy. V and J are TRBV4-3 and TRBJ2-7; D is perhaps TRBD1 (6 bases). The TCR comes from a female donor with multiple sclerosis, enrolled in a pregnancy study. This CDR3 reads CASSPQRDIVPYEQYF. The CDR3 DNA sequence: TGCGCCAGCAGCCCACAACGGGACATAGTCCCCTACGAGCAGTACTTC.